The 23 T cell receptor beta chains reported below all come from one sample, sequenced in a study of response to subunit inactivated influenza vaccine. TCRdb processed the RT-PCR reads anew with MiXCR; each CDR3 protein has one entry. This table holds hundreds of thousands of distinct CDR3 sequences, less than 30% found once. The sample was CD4+ T cells sorted from PBMCs, taken 4 to 6 days after vaccination. These receptors all come from a man aged 50-60 years who received an inactivated influenza vaccine.

The chain recombines TRBV20-1 with TRBJ2-7, with unresolved D. The V and J ends lost 0 bases and 11 bases respectively, with 14 bases between them. This CDR3 has 12 amino acids. From germline, CDR1 is DFQATT and CDR2 SNEGSKA (reference sequence). The CDR3 DNA reads as TGCAGTGCTAGAGACAGCCCCCTCGAAGAGTACTTC. Amino acid sequence: CSARDSPLEEYF.

In this sample, this clonotype turned up a few times. This chain links TRBV7-2 with TRBJ2-5; TRBD2 aligns across 10 bases. Germline CDR1 reads SGHTA; CDR2 reads FQGNSA. The CDR3 extends over 16 amino acids. V gave up 0 bases and J gave up 2 bases; unmatched junction bases: 3. CDR3 coding DNA: TGTGCCAGCAGCTTAGCGAGCGGGAGGGGGCAAGAGACCCAGTACTTC. It codes for CASSLASGRGQETQYF.

The chain links TRBV10-3 to TRBJ2-1, with 8 bases aligning to TRBD1. J gave up 0 bases and V 6 bases, and 4 bases lay outside the gene matches. In germline, CDR1 is ENHRY, CDR2 SYGVKD. The CDR3 covers 15 residues. The CDR3 loop is CAIRGTGASYNEQFF. The CDR3 coding sequence is TGTGCCATCAGGGGGACAGGAGCCTCCTACAATGAGCAGTTCTTC.

This clonotype was counted a few times. This sequence joins TRBV15 and TRBJ2-5; D remains unclear. The CDR3 is made up of 14 amino acids. Germline assignment: CDR1 LNHNV and CDR2 YYDKDF (reference sequence). Trimming removed 2 bases from V and 1 base from J, with 8 bases in between. The CDR3 loop reads CATSRRELQETQYF. CDR3 DNA: TGTGCCACCAGCAGAAGGGAACTCCAAGAGACCCAGTACTTC.

The chain is built from TRBV12-3 or TRBV12-4 and TRBJ2-7; TRBD1 matches 7 bases. V lost 7 bases and J lost 2; bases outside the gene matches: 5. The CDR3 is made up of 13 amino acids. The CDR3 is CASNRGLPYEQYF. DNA of the CDR3: TGTGCCAGCAATAGGGGGCTACCCTACGAGCAGTACTTC.

The rearrangement uses TRBV20-1 and TRBJ2-7; D not certain. The ends were cut back, 0 bases at V and 2 bases at J, with 5 bases in the middle. Germline V gene sequence: CDR1 DFQATT, CDR2 SNEGSKA (reference sequence). The CDR3 sequence is 12 residues long. In nucleotides, the CDR3 is TGCAGTGCTAGAGATCTAACCTACGAGCAGTACTTC. Translated: CSARDLTYEQYF.

CDR3 DNA: TGTGCCAGCAGCTACTCCGGCTTGGGCAGGGAGCAGTTCTTC. Its protein product is CASSYSGLGREQFF. The gene calls are TRBV5-6 and TRBJ2-1, with D hard to call. V gave up 3 bases and J gave up 10 bases, with 17 bases separating them. CDR1 SGHDT and CDR2 YYEEEE come from the germline V gene. This CDR3 is built from 14 residues.

This clonotype was seen a few times. The chain recombines TRBV28 with TRBJ1-2; tentative D call: TRBD1 (5 bases). The CDR3 extends over 13 amino acids. The V gene lost 7 bases and the J gene lost 8 bases, with 17 bases spanning the gap. Germline assignment: CDR1 MDHEN and CDR2 SYDVKM. CDR3 sequence: CASTRGGTKGYTF. As DNA, the CDR3 is TGTGCCAGCACCCGGGGGGGGACGAAGGGCTACACCTTC.

This chain connects TRBV4-1 to TRBJ1-5; TRBD1 might be the D (6 bases). Germline loops: CDR1 MGHRA, CDR2 YSYEKL. The CDR3 has 14 amino acids. V lost 3 bases, J lost 7 bases, and 13 bases lay in between. CDR3 sequence reads: CASSHGPQGQPQHF. CDR3 nucleotides: TGCGCCAGCAGCCACGGGCCACAGGGCCAGCCCCAGCATTTT.

This clonotype was detected ten times or more. V and J are TRBV20-1 and TRBJ2-7, with D possibly being TRBD1 (6 bases). V dropped 3 bases and J dropped 2 bases, with 14 bases sitting between them. The length of the CDR3 is 14 residues. The germline V gene has CDR1 DFQATT and CDR2 SNEGSKA (reference sequence). The CDR3 DNA sequence: TGCAGTGCTAGGCAGGGGATGAGGACCTACGAGCAGTACTTC. Translation: CSARQGMRTYEQYF.

This clonotype was counted ten times or more. V usage is TRBV4-2 and J usage is TRBJ1-5; 9 bases match TRBD1. Germline-derived CDR1 and CDR2 are LGHNA and YNFKEQ. The CDR3 loop spans 16 amino acids. Trimming removed 3 bases from V and 9 bases from J; junction bases left unmatched: 12. The DNA for the CDR3 is TGTGCCAGCAGCCATCAGGGACAGGGTGGAGGTTGGCCCCAGCATTTT. This encodes CASSHQGQGGGWPQHF.

This clonotype was detected only a few times. The V call is TRBV5-1, the J call TRBJ2-1; 8 bases map to TRBD2. This CDR3 comprises 13 residues. Looked up from germline, CDR1 is SGHRS and CDR2 is YFSETQ. V lost 5 bases and J lost 8; bases outside the gene matches: 6. The CDR3 sequence: CASRETSVDEQFF. The CDR3 DNA is TGCGCCAGCAGGGAGACTAGCGTGGATGAGCAGTTCTTC.

The chain links TRBV2 to TRBJ1-5; D not certain. The CDR3 extends over 16 amino acids. The germline gives CDR1 SNHLY, CDR2 FYNNEI. The ends were cut back, 3 bases at V and 2 bases at J, with 14 bases in the middle. This CDR3 is CASSEGWGWGNQPQHF. In nucleotides, the CDR3 is TGTGCCAGCAGTGAGGGTTGGGGTTGGGGCAATCAGCCCCAGCATTTT.

This clonotype was found a few times. The chain employs TRBV29-1 and TRBJ1-1; weak D call: TRBD1 (5 bases). Deletions cut 4 bases from V and 7 bases from J, with 13 bases between. The CDR3 consists of 12 residues. Germline V gene data show CDR1 as SQVTM and CDR2 as ANQGSEA. The CDR3 coding sequence is TGCAGCGTTGGACAGCGGAAAGGTGAAGCTTTCTTT. Amino acid sequence: CSVGQRKGEAFF. Full variable domain (rest looked up from reference TRBV29-1 and TRBJ1-1): SAVISQKPSRDICQRGTSLTIQCQVDSQVTMMFWYRQQPGQSLTLIATANQGSEATYESGFVIDKFPISRPNLTFSTLTVSNMSPEDSSIYLCSVGQRKGEAFFGQGTRLTVV.

This clonotype was observed a few times. V gene TRBV4-3 combines with J gene TRBJ1-6, with D possibly TRBD1 on 6 matching bases. V lost 1 base and J 6 bases, leaving 10 bases between the germline ends. The CDR3 consists of 15 residues. CDR1 LGHNA and CDR2 YSLEER come from the germline V gene. The CDR3 spells CASSQARTVNSPLHF. CDR3 sequence (DNA): TGCGCCAGCAGCCAAGCTAGGACAGTTAATTCACCCCTCCACTTT.

This clonotype has more than one count but fewer than ten. The chain recombines TRBV20-1 with TRBJ2-7; 7 bases are a match to TRBD2. Germline trimming cut 4 bases from V and 3 bases from J; bases unmatched to any gene: 9. CDR1 is DFQATT, CDR2 SNEGSKA, per germline (reference sequence). CDR3 size: 14 residues. The CDR3 sequence is CSAIETSRVYEQYF. As DNA, the CDR3 is TGCAGTGCTATAGAGACTAGCCGAGTCTACGAGCAGTACTTC.

The J gene is TRBJ2-2, the V gene TRBV6-1, with TRBD1 as a possible D gene (5 bases). The CDR3 covers 13 residues. Germline loops: CDR1 MNHNS, CDR2 SASEGT. V lost 11 bases, J lost 0 bases, and 10 bases lay in between. CDR3 DNA sequence: TGTGCCGGACGGACATCGAACACCGGGGAGCTGTTTTTT. Its translation is CAGRTSNTGELFF.

The gene calls are TRBV21-1 and TRBJ2-7; the DNA was not compared with TRBD2, the D call given in the table. TRBV21-1 is a pseudogene. The CDR3 has 16 amino acids. The CDR3: CASSKALRETSYEQYF. The CDR3, as DNA: TGTGCCAGCAGCAAAGCGCTGCGGGAGACCTCCTACGAGCAGTACTTC.

This clonotype was recorded once. The J gene is TRBJ2-7, the V gene TRBV6-2 or TRBV6-3; tentatively, D is TRBD1 (5 bases). The V gene's germline CDR1 is MNHEY and CDR2 SVGEGT. Trimming removed 6 bases at V and 1 base at J, with 13 bases between. The CDR3 has 14 amino acids. CDR3 amino acids: CASRPTEPSYEQYF. DNA for the CDR3: TGTGCCAGCAGACCGACAGAGCCGTCCTACGAGCAGTACTTC.

This chain uses TRBV10-3 with TRBJ2-7; no firm D call. The V end was cut by 3 bases, the J end by 0 bases, with 9 bases between. CDR3 length: 14 residues. In germline, CDR1 is ENHRY, CDR2 SYGVKD. The CDR3 is CAISDRASSYEQYF. CDR3 coding DNA: TGTGCCATCAGTGATAGAGCGAGCTCCTACGAGCAGTACTTC.

V and J are TRBV9 and TRBJ1-5, with 7 bases matching TRBD1. The CDR3 runs 12 residues. The junction had 3 bases not matched to a gene; V was cut back by 3 bases and J by 9 bases. CDR1 and CDR2 (germline): SGDLS, YYNGEE. CDR3 DNA: TGTGCCAGCAGCGGACAGGGCGGGCCCCAGCATTTT. This encodes CASSGQGGPQHF.

This clonotype was seen a few times. This chain uses TRBV7-2 with TRBJ2-7, with TRBD2 matching over 10 bases. Unmatched junction bases numbered 12, after V lost 1 base and J lost 6 bases. The CDR3 length is 17 residues. Germline values: CDR1 SGHTA, CDR2 FQGNSA. CDR3 loop: CASSLGPLAGDRTEQYF. CDR3 DNA sequence: TGTGCCAGCAGCTTAGGCCCCCTAGCGGGAGATCGTACCGAGCAGTACTTC.

The V call is TRBV4-3, the J call TRBJ1-4; a possible D gene is TRBD1 (5 bases). The V gene's germline CDR1 is LGHNA and CDR2 YSLEER. V was cut by 0 bases and J by 11 bases, with 16 bases left in between. The CDR3 has 15 amino acids. The CDR3 DNA reads TGCGCCAGCAGCCAAGATGGGTCAGGGCGGGAGAAACTGTTTTTT. It codes for CASSQDGSGREKLFF.